This TCR beta chain stems from a study of shared clonotypes between healthy human individuals. Study-wide context: The donor group consisted of a couple of women and three men, aged 18 to 49. Study-level points and caveats: Several donors shared about 5% of their naive CD4 clonotypes.

This CDR3 is built from 13 residues. Germline values: CDR1 SGHNT, CDR2 YYREEE (reference sequence). Trimming pared 0 bases from V and 6 bases from J, leaving 6 bases between. Notes on this clone: Antigen: not known. Other DNA sequences from this sample encode an identical CDR3 as well.

In the sorted-subset replicate PCRs, about 200 ng DNA, 25,000 to 35,000 T cell genomes, was used. As processed by the authors: ImmunoSEQ yielded junction-only sequences lacking quality scores, so filtering differed. Generated by immunoSEQ multiplex PCR, the TCRdb table keeps only in-frame clones and is missing some. That table furnishes V, J and clone size, whereas the DNA furnished D and trimming. The repertoire holds roughly 2 million clones, with almost 96% as singletons. The sequenced sample was naive CD4+ T cells sorted from blood. Described subset: CD45RA+ positively selected. This clonotype was sampled from a man between 18 and 29 years old in good health. The J gene is TRBJ2-2, the V gene TRBV5-4, with D unclear. CDR3 in amino acids: CASSLAQSGELFF. The CDR3, as DNA: TGTGCCAGCAGCTTGGCCCAGTCCGGGGAGCTGTTTTTT.